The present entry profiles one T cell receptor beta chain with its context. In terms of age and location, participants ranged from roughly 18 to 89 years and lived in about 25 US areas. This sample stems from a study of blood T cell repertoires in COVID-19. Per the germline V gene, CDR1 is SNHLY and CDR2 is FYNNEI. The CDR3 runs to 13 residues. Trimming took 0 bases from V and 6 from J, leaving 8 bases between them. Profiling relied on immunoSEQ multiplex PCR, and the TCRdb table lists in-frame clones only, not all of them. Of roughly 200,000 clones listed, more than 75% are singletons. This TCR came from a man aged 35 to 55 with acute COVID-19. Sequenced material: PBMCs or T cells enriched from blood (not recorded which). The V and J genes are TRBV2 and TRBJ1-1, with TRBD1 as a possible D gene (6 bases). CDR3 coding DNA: TGTGCCAGCAGTGAAGCCAGGGGCGCTGAAGCTTTCTTT. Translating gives CASSEARGAEAFF.